This T cell receptor (beta chain) was obtained from a study of shared clonotypes between healthy human individuals. Study overall: A couple of female and three male donors aged 18 to 49 were enrolled. Findings and caveats of the study: Shared clonotypes: roughly 4.5% naive CD4, about 3.5% naive CD8, 2.3% memory CD4, over 0.3% memory CD8. Collection of samples was limited to blood; tissue repertoires likely differ.

To note about this clone: The target antigen is unknown.

The method was immunoSEQ multiplex PCR; TCRdb's version includes in-frame clones alone and lacks a portion of them. The sample gives tens of thousands of clones, 50% to 70% of which show up once; approximately 56% is in the top ten. What CD8 memory combined were CD45RO+ cells and CCR7-negative CD45RA+ TemRA cells. This TCR derives from a man younger than 45 in good health. Sequences were obtained from memory CD8+ T cells sorted from blood. Subset noted: CD45RO+ cells pooled with CCR7-negative TemRA cells.

The CDR3 loop is CASSLVAGRLDYEQYF. The CDR3 DNA is TGTGCCAGCAGCTTAGTGGCAGGGAGGCTTGACTACGAGCAGTACTTC. The chain employs TRBV13 and TRBJ2-7; TRBD2 might be the D (6 bases). V was shortened by 1 base and J by 3 bases, with 16 bases between the two germline ends. Germline assignment: CDR1 PRHDT and CDR2 FYEKMQ (reference sequence). The CDR3 has 16 residues.